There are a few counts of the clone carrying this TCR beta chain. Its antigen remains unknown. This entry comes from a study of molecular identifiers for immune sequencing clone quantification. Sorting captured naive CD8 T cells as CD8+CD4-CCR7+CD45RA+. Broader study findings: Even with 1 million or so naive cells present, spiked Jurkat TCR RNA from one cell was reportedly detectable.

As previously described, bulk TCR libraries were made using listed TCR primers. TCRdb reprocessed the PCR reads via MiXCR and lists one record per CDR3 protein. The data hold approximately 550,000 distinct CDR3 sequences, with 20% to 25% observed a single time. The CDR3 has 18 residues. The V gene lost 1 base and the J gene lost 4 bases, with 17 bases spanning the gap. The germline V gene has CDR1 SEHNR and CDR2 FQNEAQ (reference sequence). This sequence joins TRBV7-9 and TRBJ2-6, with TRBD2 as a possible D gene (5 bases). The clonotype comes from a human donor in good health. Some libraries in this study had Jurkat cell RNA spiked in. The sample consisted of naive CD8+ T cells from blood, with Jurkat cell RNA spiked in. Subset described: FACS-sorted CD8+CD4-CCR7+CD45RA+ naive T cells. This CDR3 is CASSLGVAWALGANVLTF. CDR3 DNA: TGTGCCAGCAGCTTAGGGGTAGCGTGGGCTCTGGGGGCCAACGTCCTGACTTTC.